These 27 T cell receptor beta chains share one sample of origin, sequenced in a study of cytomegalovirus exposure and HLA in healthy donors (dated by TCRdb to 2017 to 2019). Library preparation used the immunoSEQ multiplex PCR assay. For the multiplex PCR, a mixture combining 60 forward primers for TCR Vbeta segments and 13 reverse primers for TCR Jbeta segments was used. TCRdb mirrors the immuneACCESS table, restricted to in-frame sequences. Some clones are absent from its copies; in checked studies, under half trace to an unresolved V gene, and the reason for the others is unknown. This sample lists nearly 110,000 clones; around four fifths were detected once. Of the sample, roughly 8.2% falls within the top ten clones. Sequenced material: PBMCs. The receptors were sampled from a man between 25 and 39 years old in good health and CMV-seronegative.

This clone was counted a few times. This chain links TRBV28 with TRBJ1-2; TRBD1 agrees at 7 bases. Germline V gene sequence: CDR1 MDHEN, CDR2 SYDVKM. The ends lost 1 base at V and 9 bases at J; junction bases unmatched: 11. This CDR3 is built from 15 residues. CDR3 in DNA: TGTGCCAGCAGTTTATTGGTCGGACAGGACTTGAGCTACACCTTC. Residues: CASSLLVGQDLSYTF.

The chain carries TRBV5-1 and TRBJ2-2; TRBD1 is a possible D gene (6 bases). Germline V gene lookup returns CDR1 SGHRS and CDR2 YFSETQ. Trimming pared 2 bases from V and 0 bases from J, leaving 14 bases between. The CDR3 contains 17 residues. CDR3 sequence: CASSFPRQETNTGELFF. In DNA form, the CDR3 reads TGCGCCAGCAGCTTCCCCAGACAGGAGACGAACACCGGGGAGCTGTTTTTT.

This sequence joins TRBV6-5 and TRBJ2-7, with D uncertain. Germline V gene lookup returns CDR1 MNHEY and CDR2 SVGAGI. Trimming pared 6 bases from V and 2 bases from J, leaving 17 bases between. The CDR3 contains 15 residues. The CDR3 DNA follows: TGTGCCAGCAGCGCCCGTCGTCAGAAACCCTACGAGCAGTACTTC. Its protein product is CASSARRQKPYEQYF.

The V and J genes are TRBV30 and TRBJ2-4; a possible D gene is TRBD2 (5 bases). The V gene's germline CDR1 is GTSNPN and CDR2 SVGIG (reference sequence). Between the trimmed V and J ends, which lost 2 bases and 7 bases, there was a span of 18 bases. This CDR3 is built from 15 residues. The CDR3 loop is CAWSPSRSGGNIQYF. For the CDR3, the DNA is TGTGCCTGGAGTCCGTCCCGGAGCGGTGGGAACATTCAGTACTTC.

The CDR3 DNA reads as TGTGCCAGCAGCTTAGCTAGCGCGAACACCGGGGAGCTGTTTTTT. It yields the protein CASSLASANTGELFF. This chain connects TRBV7-8 to TRBJ2-2; tentatively, D is TRBD2 (5 bases). Germline V lookup: CDR1 SGHVS, CDR2 FQNEAQ. With 0 bases removed from V and 0 bases from J, the gap between germline ends came to 5 bases. The CDR3 is 15 residues long.

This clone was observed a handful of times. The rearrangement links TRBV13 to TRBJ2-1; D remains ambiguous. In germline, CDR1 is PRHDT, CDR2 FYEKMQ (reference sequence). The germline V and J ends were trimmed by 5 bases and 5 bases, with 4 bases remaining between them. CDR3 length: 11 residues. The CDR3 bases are TGTGCCAGCAGCGCTAACAATGAGCAGTTCTTC. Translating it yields CASSANNEQFF.

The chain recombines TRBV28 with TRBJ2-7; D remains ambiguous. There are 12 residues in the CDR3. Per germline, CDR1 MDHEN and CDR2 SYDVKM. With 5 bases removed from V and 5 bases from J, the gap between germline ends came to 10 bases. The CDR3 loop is CASSVVSDEQYF. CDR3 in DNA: TGTGCCAGCAGTGTAGTGAGCGACGAGCAGTACTTC.

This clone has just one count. The CDR3 region has the DNA TGTGCCAGCAGCTTTTGGCAGGGAACTGAAGCTTTCTTT. Residues: CASSFWQGTEAFF. The chain couples TRBV27 to TRBJ1-1, with D tentatively TRBD1 (5 bases). The CDR3 loop spans 13 amino acids. Per germline, CDR1 MNHEY and CDR2 SMNVEV (reference sequence). Trimming left V 6 bases short and J 5 bases short, with 13 bases between.

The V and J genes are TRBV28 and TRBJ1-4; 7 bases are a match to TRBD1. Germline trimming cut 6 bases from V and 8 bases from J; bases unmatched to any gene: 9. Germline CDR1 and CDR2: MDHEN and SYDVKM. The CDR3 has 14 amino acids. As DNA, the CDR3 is TGTGCCAGCAGACCCACAGGGGAGGTCGAAAAACTGTTTTTT. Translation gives CASRPTGEVEKLFF.

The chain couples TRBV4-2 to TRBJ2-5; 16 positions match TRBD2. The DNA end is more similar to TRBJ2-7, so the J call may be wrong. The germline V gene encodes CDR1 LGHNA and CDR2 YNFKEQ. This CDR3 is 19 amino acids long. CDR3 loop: CASSQSGTSGRAVPYEQYF. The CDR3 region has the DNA TGTGCCAGCAGCCAGTCGGGGACTAGCGGGAGGGCCGTCCCCTACGAGCAGTACTTC.

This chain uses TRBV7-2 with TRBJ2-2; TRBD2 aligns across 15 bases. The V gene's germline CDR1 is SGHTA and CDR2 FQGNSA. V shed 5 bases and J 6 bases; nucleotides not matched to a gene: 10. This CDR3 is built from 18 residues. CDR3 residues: CASSLGLAGGPVAGELFF. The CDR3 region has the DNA TGTGCCAGCAGCCTAGGACTAGCGGGAGGGCCTGTGGCCGGGGAGCTGTTTTTT.

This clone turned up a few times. CDR3 sequence: CASSLVADTGELFF. The CDR3 bases are TGTGCCAGCAGCTTGGTGGCAGACACCGGGGAGCTGTTTTTT. The V gene is TRBV5-6, the J gene TRBJ2-2; no clear D gene. The length of the CDR3 is 14 residues. Trimming took off 0 bases at V and 3 bases at J, with 6 bases between the two ends. Germline CDR1 SGHDT, CDR2 YYEEEE.

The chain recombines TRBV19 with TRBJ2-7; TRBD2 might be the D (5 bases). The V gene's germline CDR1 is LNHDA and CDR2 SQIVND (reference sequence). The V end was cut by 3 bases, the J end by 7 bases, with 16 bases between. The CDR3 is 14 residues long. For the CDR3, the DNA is TGTGCCAGTAGTATGTCCCCTAGTTCGGGGGAGCAGTACTTC. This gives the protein CASSMSPSSGEQYF.

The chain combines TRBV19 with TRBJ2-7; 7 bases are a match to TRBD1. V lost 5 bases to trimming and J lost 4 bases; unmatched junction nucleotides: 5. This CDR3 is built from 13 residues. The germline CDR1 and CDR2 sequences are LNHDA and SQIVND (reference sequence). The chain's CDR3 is CASSWYRGYEQYF. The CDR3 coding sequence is TGTGCCAGTAGTTGGTACAGGGGTTACGAGCAGTACTTC. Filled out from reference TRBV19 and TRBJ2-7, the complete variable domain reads DGGITQSPKYLFRKEGQNVTLSCEQNLNHDAMYWYRQDPGQGLRLIYYSQIVNDFQKGDIAEGYSVSREKKESFPLTVTSAQKNPTAFYLCASSWYRGYEQYFGPGTRLTVT.

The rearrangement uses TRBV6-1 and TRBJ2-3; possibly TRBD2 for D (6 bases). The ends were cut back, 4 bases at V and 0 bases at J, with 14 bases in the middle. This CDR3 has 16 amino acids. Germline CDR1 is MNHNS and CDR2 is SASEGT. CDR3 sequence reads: CASSGVGSGSTDTQYF. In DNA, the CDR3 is TGTGCCAGCAGTGGGGTTGGTAGCGGTAGCACAGATACGCAGTATTTT.

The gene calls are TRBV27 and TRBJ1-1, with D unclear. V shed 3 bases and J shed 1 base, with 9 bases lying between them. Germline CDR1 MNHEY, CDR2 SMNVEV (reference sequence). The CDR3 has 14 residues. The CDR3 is CASSFGRGNTEAFF. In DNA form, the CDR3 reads TGTGCCAGCAGTTTTGGTCGGGGGAACACTGAAGCTTTCTTT.

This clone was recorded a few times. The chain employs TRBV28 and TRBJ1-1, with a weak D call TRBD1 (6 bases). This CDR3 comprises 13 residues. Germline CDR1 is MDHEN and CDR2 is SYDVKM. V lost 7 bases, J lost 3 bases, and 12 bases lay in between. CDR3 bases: TGTGCCAGCATGGGACAAATTTACACTGAAGCTTTCTTT. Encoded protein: CASMGQIYTEAFF.

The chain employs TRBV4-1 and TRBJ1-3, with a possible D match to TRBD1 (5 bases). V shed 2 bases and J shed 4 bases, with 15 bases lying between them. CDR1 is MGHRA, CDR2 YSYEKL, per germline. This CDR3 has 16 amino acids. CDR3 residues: CASSQRGGGTGNTIYF. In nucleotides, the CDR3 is TGCGCCAGCAGCCAAAGAGGCGGGGGGACGGGAAACACCATATATTTT.

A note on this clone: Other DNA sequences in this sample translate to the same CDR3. In nucleotides, the CDR3 is TGTGCCAGCTCACCTCGACAGCAAGAGACCCAGTACTTC. This encodes CASSPRQQETQYF. The rearrangement links TRBV18 to TRBJ2-5; D is perhaps TRBD1 (5 bases). V lost 3 bases, J lost 2 bases, and 7 bases lay in between. CDR3 length: 13 residues. Germline CDR1 is KGHSH and CDR2 is LQKENI.

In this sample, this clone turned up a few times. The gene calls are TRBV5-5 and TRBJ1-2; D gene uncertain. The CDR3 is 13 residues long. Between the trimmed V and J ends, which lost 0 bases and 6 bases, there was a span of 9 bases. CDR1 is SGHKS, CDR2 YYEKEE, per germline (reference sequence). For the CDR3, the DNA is TGTGCCAGCAGCTTGGGGGCGCGGGATGGCTACACCTTC. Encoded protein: CASSLGARDGYTF.

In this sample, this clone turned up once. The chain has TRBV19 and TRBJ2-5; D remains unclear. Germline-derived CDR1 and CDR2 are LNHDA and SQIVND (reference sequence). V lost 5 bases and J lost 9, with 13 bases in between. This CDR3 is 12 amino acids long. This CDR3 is CASSPTSGAQYF. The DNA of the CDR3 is TGTGCCAGTAGTCCTACCTCTGGTGCCCAGTACTTC.

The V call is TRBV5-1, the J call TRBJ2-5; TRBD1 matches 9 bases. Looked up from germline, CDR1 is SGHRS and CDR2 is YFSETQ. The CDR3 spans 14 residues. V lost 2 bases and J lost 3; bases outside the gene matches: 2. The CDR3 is CASSFTGGEETQYF. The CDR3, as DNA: TGCGCCAGCAGCTTTACAGGGGGCGAAGAGACCCAGTACTTC.

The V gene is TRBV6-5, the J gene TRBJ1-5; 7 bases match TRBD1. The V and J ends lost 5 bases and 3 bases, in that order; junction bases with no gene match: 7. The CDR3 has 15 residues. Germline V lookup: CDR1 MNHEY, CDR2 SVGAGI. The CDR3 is CASSRSGGFNQPQHF. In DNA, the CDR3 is TGTGCCAGCAGTAGATCAGGGGGATTCAATCAGCCCCAGCATTTT.

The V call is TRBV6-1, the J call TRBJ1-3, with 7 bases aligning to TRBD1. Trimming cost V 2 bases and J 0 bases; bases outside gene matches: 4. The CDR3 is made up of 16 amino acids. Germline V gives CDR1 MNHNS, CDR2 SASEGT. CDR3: CASSERGGSSGNTIYF. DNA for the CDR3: TGTGCCAGCAGTGAAAGAGGGGGCAGCTCTGGAAACACCATATATTTT.

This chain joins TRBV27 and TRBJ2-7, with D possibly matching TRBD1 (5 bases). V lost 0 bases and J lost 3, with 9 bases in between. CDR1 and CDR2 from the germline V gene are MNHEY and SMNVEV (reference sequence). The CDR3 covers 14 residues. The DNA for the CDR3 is TGTGCCAGCAGTTTATCGGCAGGGATCTACGAGCAGTACTTC. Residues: CASSLSAGIYEQYF.

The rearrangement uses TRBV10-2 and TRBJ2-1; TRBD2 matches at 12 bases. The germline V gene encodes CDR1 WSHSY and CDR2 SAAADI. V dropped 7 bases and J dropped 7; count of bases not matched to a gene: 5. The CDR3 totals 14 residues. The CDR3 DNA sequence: TGCGCCAGCATGGCTAGCGGGAGGGGTAATGAGCAGTTCTTC. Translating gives CASMASGRGNEQFF.

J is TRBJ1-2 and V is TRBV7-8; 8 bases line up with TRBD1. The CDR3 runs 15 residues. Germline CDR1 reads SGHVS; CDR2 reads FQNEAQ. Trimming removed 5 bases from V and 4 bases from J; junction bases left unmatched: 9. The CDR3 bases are TGTGCCAGCAGCCTGCCAGGGGGCGAAATCTATGGCTACACCTTC. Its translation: CASSLPGGEIYGYTF.